Each of the 20 T cell receptor beta chains below was sequenced from the same sample in a study of blood T cell repertoires in COVID-19. Assay used: immunoSEQ multiplex PCR; TCRdb lists only in-frame clones, some missing. The table records around 160,000 clones, nearly 80% of them present only once. Sequencing was performed on peripheral blood. The source of these receptors is a woman over 75 with acute or convalescent COVID-19.

This chain joins TRBV5-1 and TRBJ2-3; D is perhaps TRBD2 (6 bases). Deletions cut 1 base from V and 3 bases from J, with 12 bases between. Per germline, CDR1 SGHRS and CDR2 YFSETQ. This CDR3 comprises 15 residues. The CDR3, as DNA: TGCGCCAGCAGCTTGCAGAGGACTACAACAGATACGCAGTATTTT. It encodes CASSLQRTTTDTQYF.

The chain combines TRBV28 with TRBJ2-4, with D perhaps matching TRBD2 (7 bases). The V end was cut by 6 bases, the J end by 1 base, with 16 bases between. Germline assignment: CDR1 MDHEN and CDR2 SYDVKM. This CDR3 has 16 residues. The CDR3 is CASSSARGGAKNIQYF. The CDR3 DNA is TGTGCCAGCAGCTCCGCGAGGGGGGGGGCCAAAAACATTCAGTACTTC. Variable domain in full (rest from reference TRBV28 and TRBJ2-4): DVKVTQSSRYLVKRTGEKVFLECVQDMDHENMFWYRQDPGLGLRLIYFSYDVKMKEKGDIPEGYSVSREKKERFSLILESASTNQTSMYLCASSSARGGAKNIQYFGAGTRLSVL.

The chain recombines TRBV29-1 with TRBJ2-4; TRBD1 matches 9 bases. The CDR3 is made up of 15 amino acids. CDR1 is SQVTM and CDR2 is ANQGSEA in the germline V gene. Germline trimming cut 6 bases from V and 3 bases from J; bases unmatched to any gene: 9. DNA for the CDR3: TGCAGCGTCAAAACAGGGGGCTGGGGCAAAAACATTCAGTACTTC. It translates to CSVKTGGWGKNIQYF.

In nucleotides, the CDR3 is TGTGCCAGCAGCTCAACAGGTTATGGCTCTGGAAACACCATATATTTT. This translates into CASSSTGYGSGNTIYF. This chain connects TRBV28 to TRBJ1-3; D possibly corresponds to TRBD1 (5 bases). This CDR3 has 16 amino acids. Deletions cut 6 bases from V and 0 bases from J, with 15 bases between. Germline V gene data show CDR1 as MDHEN and CDR2 as SYDVKM.

The chain uses TRBV7-2 and TRBJ2-3; D may be TRBD1 (5 bases). Germline CDR1 SGHTA, CDR2 FQGNSA. V was shortened by 5 bases and J by 10 bases, with 13 bases between the two germline ends. The CDR3 runs 12 residues. CDR3 sequence (DNA): TGTGCCAGCAGCCGATTACAGGAAGCGCAGTATTTT. Translated: CASSRLQEAQYF.

The rearrangement joins TRBV5-8 to TRBJ1-4; 8 bases agree with TRBD1. Germline V lookup: CDR1 SGHTS, CDR2 YDEGEE. CDR3 length: 15 residues. The trim removed 3 bases at V and 6 bases at J, leaving 7 bases unmatched. The CDR3 DNA reads TGTGCCAGCAGCTCTTGGACAGGGACGGATGAAAAACTGTTTTTT. Amino acid sequence: CASSSWTGTDEKLFF. The whole variable domain, filled in from reference TRBV5-8 and TRBJ1-4, reads EAGVTQSPTHLIKTRGQQATLRCSPISGHTSVYWYQQALGLGLQFLLWYDEGEERNRGNFPPRFSGRQFPNYSSELNVNALELEDSALYLCASSSWTGTDEKLFFGSGTQLSVL.

This clone was picked up one time. CDR3 bases: TGTGCCAGCAGTCAGGGGGCCCCTTCACTCTACGAGCAGTACTTC. Its translation: CASSQGAPSLYEQYF. The chain joins TRBV2 to TRBJ2-7; 8 bases match TRBD1. After removal of 5 bases from V and 3 bases from J, the junction contained 9 bases not matched to a gene. The V gene's germline CDR1 is SNHLY and CDR2 FYNNEI. The CDR3 has 15 amino acids. Full variable domain (missing parts from reference TRBV2 and TRBJ2-7): EPEVTQTPSHQVTQMGQEVILRCVPISNHLYFYWYRQILGQKVEFLVSFYNNEISEKSEIFDDQFSVERPDGSNFTLKIRSTKLEDSAMYFCASSQGAPSLYEQYFGPGTRLTVT.

The chain couples TRBV5-1 to TRBJ1-4; D remains ambiguous. The CDR3 consists of 14 residues. Per the germline V gene, CDR1 is SGHRS and CDR2 is YFSETQ. Trimming left V 1 base short and J 10 bases short, with 14 bases between. CDR3 bases: TGCGCCAGCAGCTTGTTGGAGTCCCGCCGAAAACTGTTTTTT. Translation gives CASSLLESRRKLFF.

The genes are TRBV18 and TRBJ1-3; 11 nucleotides line up with TRBD1. Per the germline V gene, CDR1 is KGHSH and CDR2 is LQKENI. V lost 4 bases to trimming and J lost 3 bases; unmatched junction nucleotides: 14. This CDR3 is 19 amino acids long. The CDR3 is CASSRTGGESGSRGNTIYF. As DNA, the CDR3 is TGTGCCAGCTCACGGACAGGGGGCGAATCGGGCTCTCGTGGAAACACCATATATTTT.

This chain links TRBV28 with TRBJ1-2; D is unresolved. The ends were cut back, 3 bases at V and 3 bases at J, with 8 bases in the middle. Per germline, CDR1 MDHEN and CDR2 SYDVKM. The CDR3 consists of 13 residues. This CDR3 reads CASSLNGYYGYTF. The DNA for the CDR3 is TGTGCCAGCAGTTTGAATGGCTACTATGGCTACACCTTC.

The chain employs TRBV4-2 and TRBJ2-5; 8 bases are a match to TRBD1. Per the germline V gene, CDR1 is LGHNA and CDR2 is YNFKEQ. J was trimmed by 5 bases and V by 4 bases; bases with no gene match: 9. The CDR3 runs 15 residues. The CDR3: CASSLGQVIGETQYF. The CDR3 region has the DNA TGTGCCAGCAGCCTGGGACAGGTTATTGGGGAGACCCAGTACTTC.

This sequence joins TRBV18 and TRBJ2-2; TRBD2 matches at 11 bases. The CDR3 totals 17 residues. CDR1 and CDR2 from the germline V gene are KGHSH and LQKENI. Trimming at V came to 0 bases and at J to 4 bases, leaving 4 bases not matched to a gene. CDR3 loop: CASSPPSSGGATGELFF. CDR3 nucleotides: TGTGCCAGCTCACCACCGAGTAGCGGGGGGGCCACCGGGGAGCTGTTTTTT.

The chain uses TRBV6-2 or TRBV6-3 and TRBJ1-1; tentatively, D is TRBD1 (5 bases). The CDR3 length is 14 residues. Germline V gene lookup returns CDR1 MNHEY and CDR2 SVGEGT. The ends were cut back, 5 bases at V and 1 base at J, with 11 bases in the middle. CDR3 DNA: TGTGCCAGCAGTGCCCCCGACAGGAACACTGAAGCTTTCTTT. As protein: CASSAPDRNTEAFF.

The chain is built from TRBV7-9 and TRBJ2-7; a possible D gene is TRBD1 (5 bases). This CDR3 is 15 amino acids long. Germline V gives CDR1 SEHNR, CDR2 FQNEAQ (reference sequence). The germline V and J ends were trimmed by 0 bases and 6 bases, with 15 bases remaining between them. CDR3 coding DNA: TGTGCCAGCAGCTTAGCAGGGGTAGCCCCTGGCGAGCAGTACTTC. Its translation is CASSLAGVAPGEQYF.

The CDR3 is CASTGSPGNYGYTF. In DNA form, the CDR3 reads TGCGCCAGCACCGGGTCGCCGGGTAACTATGGCTACACCTTC. This chain connects TRBV5-1 to TRBJ1-2; D is ambiguous. The V and J ends lost 6 bases and 1 base respectively, with 13 bases between them. The CDR3 sequence is 14 residues long. In germline, CDR1 is SGHRS, CDR2 YFSETQ.

The DNA of the CDR3 is TGCGCCAGCAGCTTGGGGGCTGCCGAGCAGTACTTC. Its protein is CASSLGAAEQYF. This sequence joins TRBV5-1 and TRBJ2-7; no definite D call. From germline, CDR1 is SGHRS and CDR2 YFSETQ. V dropped 0 bases and J dropped 6 bases, with 7 bases sitting between them. This CDR3 region has 12 residues.

The chain employs TRBV5-1 and TRBJ1-6, with D possibly matching TRBD1 (6 bases). Deletions cut 4 bases from V and 9 bases from J, with 20 bases between. There are 16 residues in the CDR3. Per germline, CDR1 SGHRS and CDR2 YFSETQ. CDR3 sequence reads: CASSPEGGGRASPLHF. In DNA, the CDR3 is TGCGCCAGCAGCCCTGAGGGGGGAGGGAGAGCTTCACCCCTCCACTTT.

The chain combines TRBV7-9 with TRBJ2-7; 15 nucleotides line up with TRBD2. Germline V gene sequence: CDR1 SEHNR, CDR2 FQNEAQ (reference sequence). This CDR3 region has 16 residues. With V trimmed by 5 bases and J by 3 bases, 5 bases remained unmatched. The CDR3 here is CASSRGLAGGNYEQYF. The CDR3 DNA sequence: TGTGCCAGCAGCCGGGGACTAGCGGGAGGCAACTACGAGCAGTACTTC.

This clone has only one observation. This chain links TRBV2 with TRBJ2-2; the match to TRBD1 covers 7 bases. The germline CDR1 and CDR2 sequences are SNHLY and FYNNEI. The CDR3 extends over 14 amino acids. J was trimmed by 1 base and V by 7 bases; bases with no gene match: 3. CDR3 amino acids: CASTGQVNTGELFF. CDR3 sequence (DNA): TGTGCCAGCACCGGACAGGTGAACACCGGGGAGCTGTTTTTT.

The V and J genes are TRBV29-1 and TRBJ2-5; TRBD1 aligns across 9 bases. V lost 5 bases, J lost 4 bases, and 8 bases stayed unmatched. Germline CDR1 SQVTM, CDR2 ANQGSEA. The CDR3 covers 14 residues. The CDR3 DNA reads TGCAGCGTTAAGAACAGGGGGCGAGGAGAGACCCAGTACTTC. Its translation: CSVKNRGRGETQYF.